A selection of T cell receptor beta chains follows, all from one sample in a study of shared clonotypes between healthy human individuals. Profiled with immunoSEQ multiplex PCR; TCRdb holds only in-frame clones, not every one. The table has roughly 2,500,000 clones, 80% to 95% seen once. The sequencing input was naive CD4+ T cells from PBMCs. These receptors all stem from a man younger than 30 in good health. Some clones in this sample may be carry-over from other donors' samples. Both conserved end residues are part of each CDR3. Each record gives: CDR3 DNA, CDR3 protein, J gene, clone size, V gene, D gene. D genes are given only for firm matches. For some rows the clone size is stated as once, few or many, or as a class when expanded; others skip it.

CDR3nt: TGCGCCAGCAGCTTGGTAGGCGGGCCGGGAGACCCAGATACGCAGTATTTT
CDR3aa: CASSLVGGPGDPDTQYF
j_gene: TRBJ2-3
abundance: NA
v_gene: TRBV5-1
d_gene: NA

CDR3nt: TGCGCCAGCAGTTCGGGACAGGGTCAAGAGACCCAGTACTTC
CDR3aa: CASSSGQGQETQYF
j_gene: TRBJ2-5
abundance: NA
v_gene: TRBV5-1
d_gene: TRBD1

CDR3nt: TGTGCCAGCAGCCCGGACAGCCCCACAGATACGCAGTATTTT
CDR3aa: CASSPDSPTDTQYF
j_gene: TRBJ2-3
abundance: NA
v_gene: TRBV28
d_gene: NA

CDR3nt: TGCGCCAGCAGTGACGGACAGGGGGCCCAAGAGACCCAGTACTTC
CDR3aa: CASSDGQGAQETQYF
j_gene: TRBJ2-5
abundance: NA
v_gene: TRBV5-1
d_gene: TRBD1

CDR3nt: TGTGCCAGCAGCCTCTATTCTCACAATGAGCAGTTCTTC
CDR3aa: CASSLYSHNEQFF
j_gene: TRBJ2-1
abundance: NA
v_gene: TRBV11-3
d_gene: NA

CDR3nt: TGTGCCAGCAGTTCATTGGGTTATCCCCGAAACACCATATATTTT
CDR3aa: CASSSLGYPRNTIYF
j_gene: TRBJ1-3
abundance: NA
v_gene: TRBV27
d_gene: NA

CDR3nt: TGTGCCAGCAGCTCCACCGGGGGGCGAACTGAAGCTTTCTTT
CDR3aa: CASSSTGGRTEAFF
j_gene: TRBJ1-1
abundance: NA
v_gene: TRBV7-2
d_gene: NA

CDR3nt: TGTGCCATCAGTGAGGGGCAACCCTACGAGCAGTACTTC
CDR3aa: CAISEGQPYEQYF
j_gene: TRBJ2-7
abundance: NA
v_gene: TRBV10-3
d_gene: NA

CDR3nt: TGTGCCAGCCGATCAATCGGGGGGGGGAGCTACGAGCAGTACTTC
CDR3aa: CASRSIGGGSYEQYF
j_gene: TRBJ2-7
abundance: once
v_gene: TRBV28
d_gene: TRBD2

CDR3nt: TGCGCCAGCAGCTTGGGGGCCTCCCGTTACGAGCAGTACTTC
CDR3aa: CASSLGASRYEQYF
j_gene: TRBJ2-7
abundance: NA
v_gene: TRBV5-1
d_gene: NA

CDR3nt: TGTGCCAGCAGCTTAGATAGGGCGAACACCGGGGAGCTGTTTTTT
CDR3aa: CASSLDRANTGELFF
j_gene: TRBJ2-2
abundance: NA
v_gene: TRBV11-3
d_gene: NA

CDR3nt: TGTGCCAGCAGCGGCAGACTGGGGGACTACACCTTC
CDR3aa: CASSGRLGDYTF
j_gene: TRBJ1-2
abundance: few
v_gene: TRBV7-9
d_gene: NA

CDR3nt: TGTGCCAGCAGTTCTACACCGTACTACGAGCAGTACTTC
CDR3aa: CASSSTPYYEQYF
j_gene: TRBJ2-7
abundance: NA
v_gene: TRBV28
d_gene: NA

CDR3nt: TGTGCCAGCACCCTGGGGACACCCGGGGCCAACGTCCTGACTTTC
CDR3aa: CASTLGTPGANVLTF
j_gene: TRBJ2-6
abundance: once
v_gene: TRBV28
d_gene: NA

CDR3nt: TGTGCCAGCAGCAAAGTAGGTGATGGCTACACCTTC
CDR3aa: CASSKVGDGYTF
j_gene: TRBJ1-2
abundance: NA
v_gene: TRBV21-1
d_gene: NA

CDR3nt: TGTGCCAGCAGCTTAAGCGGCGCAGATACGCAGTATTTT
CDR3aa: CASSLSGADTQYF
j_gene: TRBJ2-3
abundance: NA
v_gene: TRBV7-2
d_gene: NA

CDR3nt: TGTGCCAGCAGCCTCCTGGGGAGTGAGACCCAGTACTTC
CDR3aa: CASSLLGSETQYF
j_gene: TRBJ2-5
abundance: NA
v_gene: TRBV7-2
d_gene: NA

CDR3nt: TGTGCCAGCAGCTCTCTCAACCCGGGACTAGCGGCAAATGAGCAGTTCTTC
CDR3aa: CASSSLNPGLAANEQFF
j_gene: TRBJ2-1
abundance: NA
v_gene: TRBV7-3
d_gene: TRBD2

CDR3nt: TGTGCCAGCAGGACGGGAAGGTACGAGCAGTACTTC
CDR3aa: CASRTGRYEQYF
j_gene: TRBJ2-7
abundance: NA
v_gene: TRBV27
d_gene: NA

CDR3nt: TGTGCCAGAAGCTCGAGGACTAGCGGGATTTGCAATGAGCAGTTCTTC
CDR3aa: CARSSRTSGICNEQFF
j_gene: TRBJ2-1
abundance: NA
v_gene: TRBV5-3
d_gene: TRBD2

CDR3nt: TGTGCCAGTAGTAGGACTCCGGGACTACCGAATTACGAGCAGTACTTC
CDR3aa: CASSRTPGLPNYEQYF
j_gene: TRBJ2-7
abundance: NA
v_gene: TRBV19
d_gene: TRBD2

CDR3nt: TGTGCCAGCAGCTTAGACAGGGTGAACACCGGGGAGCTGTTTTTT
CDR3aa: CASSLDRVNTGELFF
j_gene: TRBJ2-2
abundance: few
v_gene: TRBV7-9
d_gene: NA

CDR3nt: TGTGCCAGCAGTCCCCTGTGGCGGGAGGGTTACAATGAGCAGTTCTTC
CDR3aa: CASSPLWREGYNEQFF
j_gene: TRBJ2-1
abundance: NA
v_gene: TRBV7-9
d_gene: TRBD2

CDR3nt: TGTGCCAGCAGCTTAATGGGGGGGAGCTCTGGAAACACCATATATTTT
CDR3aa: CASSLMGGSSGNTIYF
j_gene: TRBJ1-3
abundance: NA
v_gene: TRBV7-3
d_gene: NA

CDR3nt: TGCGCCAGCAGTCAACCCAAACCAAACACCATATATTTT
CDR3aa: CASSQPKPNTIYF
j_gene: TRBJ1-3
abundance: NA
v_gene: TRBV23-1
d_gene: NA

CDR3nt: TGTGCCAGCAGCGGACCGGGACAGGGATTCTACGAGCAGTACTTC
CDR3aa: CASSGPGQGFYEQYF
j_gene: TRBJ2-7
abundance: NA
v_gene: TRBV9
d_gene: TRBD1

CDR3nt: TGTGCCAGTAGTAGGACTAGCGGGCAAGAGACCCAGTACTTC
CDR3aa: CASSRTSGQETQYF
j_gene: TRBJ2-5
abundance: NA
v_gene: TRBV9
d_gene: TRBD2

CDR3nt: TGTGCCAGCAGCGACTGGGTAGGGACAGGGCCTAACTATGGCTACACCTTC
CDR3aa: CASSDWVGTGPNYGYTF
j_gene: TRBJ1-2
abundance: once
v_gene: TRBV9
d_gene: TRBD1

CDR3nt: TGTGCCAGCAGCGCAACCGGGACTAGCGCCTCTCTACCGTACTTC
CDR3aa: CASSATGTSASLPYF
j_gene: TRBJ2-7
abundance: NA
v_gene: TRBV9
d_gene: TRBD2

CDR3nt: TGTGCCAGCAGCTTGGGCCCTAATGAAAAACTGTTTTTT
CDR3aa: CASSLGPNEKLFF
j_gene: TRBJ1-4
abundance: NA
v_gene: TRBV5-5
d_gene: NA

CDR3nt: TGTGCCAGCAGCTCGACTAGCGGGAGGGCCTACAATGAGCAGTTCTTC
CDR3aa: CASSSTSGRAYNEQFF
j_gene: TRBJ2-1
abundance: NA
v_gene: TRBV7-9
d_gene: TRBD2

CDR3nt: TGTGCCAGCAGTCTCCGGGACAGGGGACGCACCGGGGAGCTGTTTTTT
CDR3aa: CASSLRDRGRTGELFF
j_gene: TRBJ2-2
abundance: NA
v_gene: TRBV27
d_gene: TRBD1

CDR3nt: TGTGCCAGCAGCTTAGGCGCGGGACTGGATACAGATACGCAGTATTTT
CDR3aa: CASSLGAGLDTDTQYF
j_gene: TRBJ2-3
abundance: NA
v_gene: TRBV7-7
d_gene: NA

CDR3nt: TGTGCCAGCAGCTTAGGACAGGGTTTAACGGAGACCCAGTACTTC
CDR3aa: CASSLGQGLTETQYF
j_gene: TRBJ2-5
abundance: NA
v_gene: TRBV11-2
d_gene: TRBD1

CDR3nt: TGTGCCAGCAGCTTAACGCCAGCCTATGAGCAGTTCTTC
CDR3aa: CASSLTPAYEQFF
j_gene: TRBJ2-1
abundance: NA
v_gene: TRBV7-3
d_gene: NA